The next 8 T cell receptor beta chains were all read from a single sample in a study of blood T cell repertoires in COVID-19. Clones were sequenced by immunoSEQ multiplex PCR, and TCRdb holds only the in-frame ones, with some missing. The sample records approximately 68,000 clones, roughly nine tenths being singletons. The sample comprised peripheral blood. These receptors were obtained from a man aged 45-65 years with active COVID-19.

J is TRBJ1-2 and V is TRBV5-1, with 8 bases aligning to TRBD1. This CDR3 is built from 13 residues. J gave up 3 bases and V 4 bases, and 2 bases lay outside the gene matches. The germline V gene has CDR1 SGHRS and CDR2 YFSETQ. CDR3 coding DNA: TGCGCCAGCAGCCAGACAGGGGACTATGGCTACACCTTC. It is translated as CASSQTGDYGYTF.

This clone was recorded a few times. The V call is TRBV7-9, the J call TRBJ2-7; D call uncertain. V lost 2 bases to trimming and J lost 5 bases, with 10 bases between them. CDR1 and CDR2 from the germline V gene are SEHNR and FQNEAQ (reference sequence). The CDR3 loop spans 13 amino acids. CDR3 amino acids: CASSLPRLNEQYF. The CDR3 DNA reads TGTGCCAGCAGCTTACCCCGACTTAACGAGCAGTACTTC.

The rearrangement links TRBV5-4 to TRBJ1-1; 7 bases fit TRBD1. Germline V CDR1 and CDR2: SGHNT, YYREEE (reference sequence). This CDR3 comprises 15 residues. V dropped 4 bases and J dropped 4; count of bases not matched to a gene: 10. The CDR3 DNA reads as TGTGCCAGCAGCCCCCGACAGGGCGGGGTCACTGAAGCTTTCTTT. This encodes CASSPRQGGVTEAFF.

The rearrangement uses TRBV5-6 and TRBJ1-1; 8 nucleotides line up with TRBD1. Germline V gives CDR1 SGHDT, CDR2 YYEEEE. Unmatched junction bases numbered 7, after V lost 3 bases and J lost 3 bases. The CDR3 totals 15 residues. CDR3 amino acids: CASSYLDRVYTEAFF. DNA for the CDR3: TGTGCCAGCAGCTACTTGGACAGGGTATACACTGAAGCTTTCTTT.

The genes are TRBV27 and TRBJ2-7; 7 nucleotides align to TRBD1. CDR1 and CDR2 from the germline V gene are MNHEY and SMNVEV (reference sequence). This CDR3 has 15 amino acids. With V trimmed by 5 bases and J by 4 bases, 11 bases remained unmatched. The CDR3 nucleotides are TGTGCCAGCAGTGCCAGACAGGGTCAGAGGTACGAGCAGTACTTC. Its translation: CASSARQGQRYEQYF.

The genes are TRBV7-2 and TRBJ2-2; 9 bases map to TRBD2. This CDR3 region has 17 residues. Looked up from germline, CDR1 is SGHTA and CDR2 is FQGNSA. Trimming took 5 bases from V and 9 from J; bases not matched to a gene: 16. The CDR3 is CASSPSLLAGLHRELFF. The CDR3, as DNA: TGTGCCAGCAGCCCCTCCCTACTAGCGGGCCTGCACAGGGAGCTGTTTTTT.

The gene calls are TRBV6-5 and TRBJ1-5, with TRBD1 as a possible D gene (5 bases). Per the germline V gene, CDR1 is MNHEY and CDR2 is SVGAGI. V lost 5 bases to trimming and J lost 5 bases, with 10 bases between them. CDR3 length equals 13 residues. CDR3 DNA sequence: TGTGCCAGCAGTCAATGGGGGGATCAGCCCCAGCATTTT. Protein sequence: CASSQWGDQPQHF.

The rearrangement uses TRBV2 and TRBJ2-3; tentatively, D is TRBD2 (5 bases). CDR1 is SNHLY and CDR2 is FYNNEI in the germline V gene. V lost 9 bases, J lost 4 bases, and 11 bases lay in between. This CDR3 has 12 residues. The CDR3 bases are TGTGCCAGGGAACAGCGGCCAGATACGCAGTATTTT. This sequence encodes CAREQRPDTQYF.